The entry below gives a single TCR beta chain sequence along with its context. Produced via immunoSEQ multiplex PCR; TCRdb's table is partial and in-frame only. Among roughly 190,000 clones listed, 85% to 90% were seen once. This sample was taken from a study of blood T cell repertoires in COVID-19. As for the study in general: PBMCs, B-cell-depleted T cells, or T cells provided the cDNA or gDNA that made up the material.

The V segment lost 2 bases and the J segment 4 bases; nucleotides outside the gene matches: 3. CDR3 size: 14 residues. The germline CDR1 and CDR2 sequences are MNHNS and SASEGT. The rearrangement uses TRBV6-1 and TRBJ1-1, with TRBD1 identical over 8 bases. Sequences were obtained from peripheral blood. This receptor was taken from a woman of 80 years or more in a cohort sampled during active or convalescent COVID-19. The chain's CDR3 is CASSELDRGTEAFF. The DNA for the CDR3 is TGTGCCAGCAGTGAACTTGACAGGGGCACTGAAGCTTTCTTT.